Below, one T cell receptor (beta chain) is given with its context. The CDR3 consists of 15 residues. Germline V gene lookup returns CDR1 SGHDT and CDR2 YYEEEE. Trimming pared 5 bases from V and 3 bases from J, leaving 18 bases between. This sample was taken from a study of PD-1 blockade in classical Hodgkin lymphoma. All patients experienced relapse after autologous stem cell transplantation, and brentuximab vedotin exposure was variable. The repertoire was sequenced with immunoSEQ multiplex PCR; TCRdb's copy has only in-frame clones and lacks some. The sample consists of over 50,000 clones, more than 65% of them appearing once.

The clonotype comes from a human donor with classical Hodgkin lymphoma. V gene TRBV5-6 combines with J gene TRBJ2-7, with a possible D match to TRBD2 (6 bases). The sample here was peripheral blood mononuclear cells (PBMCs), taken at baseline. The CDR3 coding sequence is TGTGCCAGCAGGATAGTACGGGGGTCGAACTACGAGCAGTACTTC. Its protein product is CASRIVRGSNYEQYF.